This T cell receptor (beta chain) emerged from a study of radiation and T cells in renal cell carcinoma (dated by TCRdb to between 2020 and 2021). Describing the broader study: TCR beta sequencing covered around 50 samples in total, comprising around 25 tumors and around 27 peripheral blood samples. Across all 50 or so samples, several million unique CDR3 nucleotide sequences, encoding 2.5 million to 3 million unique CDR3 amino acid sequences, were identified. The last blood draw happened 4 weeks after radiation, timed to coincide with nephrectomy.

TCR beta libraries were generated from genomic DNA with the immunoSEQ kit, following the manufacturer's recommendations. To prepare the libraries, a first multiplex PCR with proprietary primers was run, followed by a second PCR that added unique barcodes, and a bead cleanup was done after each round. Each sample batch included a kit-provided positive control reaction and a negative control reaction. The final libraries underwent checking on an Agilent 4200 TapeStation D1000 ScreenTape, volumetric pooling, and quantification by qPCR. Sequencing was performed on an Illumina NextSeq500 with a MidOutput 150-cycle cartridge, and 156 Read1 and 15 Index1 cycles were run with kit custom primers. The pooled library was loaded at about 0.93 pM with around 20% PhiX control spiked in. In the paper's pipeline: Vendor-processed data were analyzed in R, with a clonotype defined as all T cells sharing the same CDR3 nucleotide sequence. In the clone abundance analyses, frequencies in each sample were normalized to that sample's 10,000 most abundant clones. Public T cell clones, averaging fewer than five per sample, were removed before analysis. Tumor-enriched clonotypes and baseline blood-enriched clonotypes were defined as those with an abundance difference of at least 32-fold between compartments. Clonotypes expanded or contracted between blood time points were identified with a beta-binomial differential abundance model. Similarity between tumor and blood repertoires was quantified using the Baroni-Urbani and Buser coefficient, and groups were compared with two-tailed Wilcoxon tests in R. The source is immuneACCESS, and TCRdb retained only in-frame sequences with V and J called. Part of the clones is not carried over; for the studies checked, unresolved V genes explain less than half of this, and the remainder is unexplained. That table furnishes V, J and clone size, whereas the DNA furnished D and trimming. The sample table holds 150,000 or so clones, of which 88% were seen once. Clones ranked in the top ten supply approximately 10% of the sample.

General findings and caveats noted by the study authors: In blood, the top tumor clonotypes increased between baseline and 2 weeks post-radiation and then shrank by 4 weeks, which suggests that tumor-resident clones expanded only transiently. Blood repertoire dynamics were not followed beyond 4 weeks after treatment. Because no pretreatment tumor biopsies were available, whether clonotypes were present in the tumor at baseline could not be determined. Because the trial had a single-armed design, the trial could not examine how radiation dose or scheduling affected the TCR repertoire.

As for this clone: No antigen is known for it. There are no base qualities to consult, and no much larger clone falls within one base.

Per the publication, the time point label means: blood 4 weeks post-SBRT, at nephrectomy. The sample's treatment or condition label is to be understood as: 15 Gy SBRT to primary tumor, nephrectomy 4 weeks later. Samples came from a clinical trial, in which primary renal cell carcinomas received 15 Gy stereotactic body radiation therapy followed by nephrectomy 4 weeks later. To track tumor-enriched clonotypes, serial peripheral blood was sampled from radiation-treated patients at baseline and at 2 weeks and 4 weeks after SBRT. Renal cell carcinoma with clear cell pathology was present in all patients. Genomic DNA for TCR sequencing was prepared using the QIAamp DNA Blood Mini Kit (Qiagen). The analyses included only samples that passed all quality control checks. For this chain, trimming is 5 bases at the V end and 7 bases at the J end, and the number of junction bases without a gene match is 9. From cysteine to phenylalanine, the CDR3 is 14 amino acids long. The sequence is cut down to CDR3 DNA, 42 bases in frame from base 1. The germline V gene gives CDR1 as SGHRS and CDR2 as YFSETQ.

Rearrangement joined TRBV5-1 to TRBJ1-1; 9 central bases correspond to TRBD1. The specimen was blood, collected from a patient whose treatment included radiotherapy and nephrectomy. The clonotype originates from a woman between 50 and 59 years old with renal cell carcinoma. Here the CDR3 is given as CASRPDRGSDEAFF. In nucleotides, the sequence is TGCGCCAGCAGGCCGGACAGGGGATCGGATGAAGCTTTCTTT. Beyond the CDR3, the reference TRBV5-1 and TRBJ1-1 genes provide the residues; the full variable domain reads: KAGVTQTPRYLIKTRGQQVTLSCSPISGHRSVSWYQQTPGQGLQFLFEYFSETQRNKGNFPGRFSGRQFSNSRSEMNVSTLELGDSALYLCASRPDRGSDEAFFGQGTRLTVV.